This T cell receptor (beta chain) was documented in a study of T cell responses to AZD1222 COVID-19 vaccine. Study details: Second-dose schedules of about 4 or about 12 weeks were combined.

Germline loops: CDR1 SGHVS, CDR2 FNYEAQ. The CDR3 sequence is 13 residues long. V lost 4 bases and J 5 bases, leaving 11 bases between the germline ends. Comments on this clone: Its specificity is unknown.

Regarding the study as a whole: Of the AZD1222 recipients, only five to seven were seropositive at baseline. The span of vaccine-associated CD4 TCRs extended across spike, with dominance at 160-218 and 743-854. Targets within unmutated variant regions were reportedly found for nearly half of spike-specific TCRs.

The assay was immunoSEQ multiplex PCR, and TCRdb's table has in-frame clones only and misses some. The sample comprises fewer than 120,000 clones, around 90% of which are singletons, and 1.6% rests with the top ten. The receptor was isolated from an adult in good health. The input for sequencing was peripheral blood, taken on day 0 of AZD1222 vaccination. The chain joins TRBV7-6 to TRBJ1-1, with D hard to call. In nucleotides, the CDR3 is TGTGCCAGCAGCTCCATCGGTGGGACTGAAGCTTTCTTT. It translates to CASSSIGGTEAFF.